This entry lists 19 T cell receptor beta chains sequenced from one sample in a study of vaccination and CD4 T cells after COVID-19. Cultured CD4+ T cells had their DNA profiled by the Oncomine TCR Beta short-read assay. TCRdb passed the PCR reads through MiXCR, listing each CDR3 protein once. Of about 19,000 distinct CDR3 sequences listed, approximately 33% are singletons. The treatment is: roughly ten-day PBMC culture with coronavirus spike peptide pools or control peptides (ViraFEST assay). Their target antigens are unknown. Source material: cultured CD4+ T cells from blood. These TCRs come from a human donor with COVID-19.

Here the CDR3 reads CASSPLLGLGTGELFF. In DNA form, the CDR3 reads TGTGCCAGCTCACCACTGCTAGGGCTTGGCACCGGGGAGCTGTTTTTT. The chain combines TRBV18 with TRBJ2-2; D not certain. The CDR3 runs to 16 residues. Trimming removed 1 base at V and 4 bases at J, with 13 bases between. The germline V gene has CDR1 KGHSH and CDR2 LQKENI.

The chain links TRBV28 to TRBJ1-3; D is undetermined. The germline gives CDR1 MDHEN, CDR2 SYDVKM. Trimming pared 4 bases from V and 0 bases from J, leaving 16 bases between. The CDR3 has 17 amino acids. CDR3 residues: CASSSPPGGRSGNTIYF. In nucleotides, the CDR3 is TGTGCCAGCAGTTCTCCCCCGGGCGGCCGCTCTGGAAACACCATATATTTT.

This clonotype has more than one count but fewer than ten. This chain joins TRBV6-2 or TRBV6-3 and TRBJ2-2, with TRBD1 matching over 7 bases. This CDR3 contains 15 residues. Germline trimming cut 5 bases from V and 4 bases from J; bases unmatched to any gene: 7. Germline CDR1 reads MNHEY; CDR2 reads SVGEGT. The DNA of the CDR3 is TGTGCCAGCAGTGACCGGGACAGAGCCACCGGGGAGCTGTTTTTT. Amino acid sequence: CASSDRDRATGELFF.

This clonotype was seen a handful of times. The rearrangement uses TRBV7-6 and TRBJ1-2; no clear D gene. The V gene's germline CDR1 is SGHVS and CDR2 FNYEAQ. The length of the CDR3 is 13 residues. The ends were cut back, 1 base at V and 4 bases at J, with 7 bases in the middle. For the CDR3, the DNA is TGTGCCAGCAGCTTAGGATCTGGCTATGGCTACACCTTC. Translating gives CASSLGSGYGYTF.

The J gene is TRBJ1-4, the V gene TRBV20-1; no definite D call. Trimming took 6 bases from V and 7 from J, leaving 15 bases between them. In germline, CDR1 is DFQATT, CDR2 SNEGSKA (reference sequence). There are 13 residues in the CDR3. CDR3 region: CSALIMEGEKLFF. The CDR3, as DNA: TGCAGTGCCCTCATTATGGAAGGTGAAAAACTGTTTTTT.

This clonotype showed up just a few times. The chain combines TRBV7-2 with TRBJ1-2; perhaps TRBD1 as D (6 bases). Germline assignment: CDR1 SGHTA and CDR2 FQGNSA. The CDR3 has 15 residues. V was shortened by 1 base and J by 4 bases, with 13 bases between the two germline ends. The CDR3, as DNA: TGTGCCAGCAGCTTAGGACGGGACACGCTCTATGGCTACACCTTC. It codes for CASSLGRDTLYGYTF. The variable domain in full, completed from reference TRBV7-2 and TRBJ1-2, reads GAGVSQSPSNKVTEKGKDVELRCDPISGHTALYWYRQSLGQGLEFLIYFQGNSAPDKSGLPSDRFSAERTGGSVSTLTIQRTQQEDSAVYLCASSLGRDTLYGYTFGSGTRLTVV.

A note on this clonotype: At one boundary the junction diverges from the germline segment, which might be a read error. The CDR3 DNA reads TGTGCCAGTAGTATCGACACCGCCTATCGCTACACCTTC. It yields the protein CASSIDTAYRYTF. The chain joins TRBV19 to TRBJ1-2, with D hard to call. This CDR3 comprises 13 residues. Germline V CDR1 and CDR2: LNHDA, SQIVND (reference sequence).

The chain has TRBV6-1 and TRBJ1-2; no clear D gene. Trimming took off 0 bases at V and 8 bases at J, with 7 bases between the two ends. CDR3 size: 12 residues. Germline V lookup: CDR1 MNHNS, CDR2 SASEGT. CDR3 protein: CASSEAMGGYTF. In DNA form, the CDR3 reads TGTGCCAGCAGTGAAGCTATGGGGGGCTACACCTTC.

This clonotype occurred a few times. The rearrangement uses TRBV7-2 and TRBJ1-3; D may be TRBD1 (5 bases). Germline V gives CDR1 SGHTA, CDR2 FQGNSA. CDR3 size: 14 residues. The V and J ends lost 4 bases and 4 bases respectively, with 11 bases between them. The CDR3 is CASSSGLAGNTIYF. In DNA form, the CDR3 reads TGTGCCAGCAGCTCGGGACTAGCGGGAAACACCATATATTTT.

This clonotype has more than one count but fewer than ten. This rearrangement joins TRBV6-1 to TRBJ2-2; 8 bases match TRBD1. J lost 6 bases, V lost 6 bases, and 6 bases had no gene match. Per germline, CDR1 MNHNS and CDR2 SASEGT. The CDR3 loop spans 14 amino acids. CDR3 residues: CASSPRQGPGELFF. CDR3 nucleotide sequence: TGTGCCAGCAGCCCCAGACAGGGGCCCGGGGAGCTGTTTTTT.

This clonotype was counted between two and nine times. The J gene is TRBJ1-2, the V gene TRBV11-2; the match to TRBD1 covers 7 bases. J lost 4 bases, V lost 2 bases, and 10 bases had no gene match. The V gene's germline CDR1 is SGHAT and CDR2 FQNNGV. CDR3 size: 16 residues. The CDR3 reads CASSLSGRTGGYGYTF. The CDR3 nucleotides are TGTGCCAGCAGCTTATCCGGCCGGACAGGCGGCTATGGCTACACCTTC. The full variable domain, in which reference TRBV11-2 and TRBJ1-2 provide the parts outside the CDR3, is EAGVAQSPRYKIIEKRQSVAFWCNPISGHATLYWYQQILGQGPKLLIQFQNNGVVDDSQLPKDRFSAERLKGVDSTLKIQPAKLEDSAVYLCASSLSGRTGGYGYTFGSGTRLTVV.

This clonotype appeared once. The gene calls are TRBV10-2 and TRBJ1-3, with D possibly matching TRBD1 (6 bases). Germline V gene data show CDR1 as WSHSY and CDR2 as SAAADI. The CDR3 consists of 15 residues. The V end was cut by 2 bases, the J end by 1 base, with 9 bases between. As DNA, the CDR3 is TGCGCCAGCAGTGAGATGGGGGCGTCTGGAAACACCATATATTTT. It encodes CASSEMGASGNTIYF.

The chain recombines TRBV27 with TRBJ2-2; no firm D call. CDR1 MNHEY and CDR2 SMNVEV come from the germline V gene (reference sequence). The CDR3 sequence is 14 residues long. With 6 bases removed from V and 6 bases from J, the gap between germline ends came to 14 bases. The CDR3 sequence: CASRLTSSPGELFF. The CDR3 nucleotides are TGTGCCAGCAGGCTGACAAGTTCCCCCGGGGAGCTGTTTTTT.

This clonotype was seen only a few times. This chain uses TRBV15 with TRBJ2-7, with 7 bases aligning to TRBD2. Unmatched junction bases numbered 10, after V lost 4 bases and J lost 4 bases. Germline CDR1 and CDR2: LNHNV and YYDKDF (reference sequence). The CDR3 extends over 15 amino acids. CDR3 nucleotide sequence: TGTGCCACCAGCAAGTCCGTCGGGGGGAAGTACGAGCAGTACTTC. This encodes CATSKSVGGKYEQYF.

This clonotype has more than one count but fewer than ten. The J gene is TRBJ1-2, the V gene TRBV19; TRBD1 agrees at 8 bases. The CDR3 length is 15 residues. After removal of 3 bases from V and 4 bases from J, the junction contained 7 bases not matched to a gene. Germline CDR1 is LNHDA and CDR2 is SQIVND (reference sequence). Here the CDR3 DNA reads TGTGCCAGTAGTATCGATCGGGACAGGACCTATGGCTACACCTTC. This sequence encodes CASSIDRDRTYGYTF.

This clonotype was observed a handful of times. Written as DNA, the CDR3 is TGTGCCAGCAGCTTCGGACTAGCGGCCGAGCAGTACTTC. As protein: CASSFGLAAEQYF. The J gene is TRBJ2-7, the V gene TRBV11-2; TRBD2 matches at 10 bases. CDR1 SGHAT and CDR2 FQNNGV come from the germline V gene. The CDR3 runs 13 residues. The V segment lost 3 bases and the J segment 6 bases; nucleotides outside the gene matches: 2.

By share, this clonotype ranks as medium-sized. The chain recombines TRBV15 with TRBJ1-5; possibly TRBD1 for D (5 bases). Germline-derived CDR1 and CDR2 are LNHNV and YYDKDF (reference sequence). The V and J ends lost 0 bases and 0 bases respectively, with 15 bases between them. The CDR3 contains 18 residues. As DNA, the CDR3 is TGTGCCACCAGCAGAGACGCTCTAGACAGTTATAGCAATCAGCCCCAGCATTTT. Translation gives CATSRDALDSYSNQPQHF.

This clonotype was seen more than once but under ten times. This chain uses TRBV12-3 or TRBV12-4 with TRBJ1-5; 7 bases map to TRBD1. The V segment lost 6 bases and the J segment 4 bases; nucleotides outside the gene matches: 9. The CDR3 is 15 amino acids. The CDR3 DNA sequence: TGTGCCAGCAGCGGGGGACAGACCGAAAATCAGCCCCAGCATTTT. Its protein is CASSGGQTENQPQHF.

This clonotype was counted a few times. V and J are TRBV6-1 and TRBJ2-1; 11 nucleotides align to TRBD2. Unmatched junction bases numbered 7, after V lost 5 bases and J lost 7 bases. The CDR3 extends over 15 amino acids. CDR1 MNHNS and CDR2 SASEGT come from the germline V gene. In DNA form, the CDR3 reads TGTGCCAGCAGTCCCGAAGGGACTAGCGGAAATGAGCAGTTCTTC. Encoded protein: CASSPEGTSGNEQFF.